The entry that follows covers one T cell receptor beta chain sequence. These data are taken from a study of T cells in Graves' hyperthyroidism and ophthalmopathy. TCR beta CDR3 regions were amplified from RNA transcripts. Primed by the HTBI set, a first-round RT-PCR was run on the TCR CDR3. TCRdb analysed the multiplex PCR reads with MiXCR anew, one entry per CDR3 protein. Of about 710,000 distinct CDR3 sequences listed, around 17% are singletons. It was considered stable Graves' hyperthyroidism when ophthalmopathy did not progress within 18 months. Newly diagnosed hyperthyroidism patients aged 18 to 65 years had disease lasting under 2 months. Criteria for exclusion of patients were uncontrolled infection, other autoimmune disease, pregnancy or lactation. Orbital computed tomography, thyroid ultrasound, serum thyroxine and TRAb, and clinical symptoms together informed the diagnoses. CDR1 and CDR2 from the germline V gene are MNHEY and SMNVEV (reference sequence). The V end lost 0 bases, the J end lost 8 bases, and 11 bases lay between the germline ends. The CDR3 runs to 15 residues.

The receptor was isolated from a young man with Graves' hyperthyroidism. The J gene is TRBJ1-6, the V gene TRBV27; the D gene is possibly TRBD1 (5 bases). The sample was blood. CDR3 DNA sequence: TGTGCCAGCAGTTTATCCCCCCAGGGTTATTCACCCCTCCACTTT. Translating it yields CASSLSPQGYSPLHF.